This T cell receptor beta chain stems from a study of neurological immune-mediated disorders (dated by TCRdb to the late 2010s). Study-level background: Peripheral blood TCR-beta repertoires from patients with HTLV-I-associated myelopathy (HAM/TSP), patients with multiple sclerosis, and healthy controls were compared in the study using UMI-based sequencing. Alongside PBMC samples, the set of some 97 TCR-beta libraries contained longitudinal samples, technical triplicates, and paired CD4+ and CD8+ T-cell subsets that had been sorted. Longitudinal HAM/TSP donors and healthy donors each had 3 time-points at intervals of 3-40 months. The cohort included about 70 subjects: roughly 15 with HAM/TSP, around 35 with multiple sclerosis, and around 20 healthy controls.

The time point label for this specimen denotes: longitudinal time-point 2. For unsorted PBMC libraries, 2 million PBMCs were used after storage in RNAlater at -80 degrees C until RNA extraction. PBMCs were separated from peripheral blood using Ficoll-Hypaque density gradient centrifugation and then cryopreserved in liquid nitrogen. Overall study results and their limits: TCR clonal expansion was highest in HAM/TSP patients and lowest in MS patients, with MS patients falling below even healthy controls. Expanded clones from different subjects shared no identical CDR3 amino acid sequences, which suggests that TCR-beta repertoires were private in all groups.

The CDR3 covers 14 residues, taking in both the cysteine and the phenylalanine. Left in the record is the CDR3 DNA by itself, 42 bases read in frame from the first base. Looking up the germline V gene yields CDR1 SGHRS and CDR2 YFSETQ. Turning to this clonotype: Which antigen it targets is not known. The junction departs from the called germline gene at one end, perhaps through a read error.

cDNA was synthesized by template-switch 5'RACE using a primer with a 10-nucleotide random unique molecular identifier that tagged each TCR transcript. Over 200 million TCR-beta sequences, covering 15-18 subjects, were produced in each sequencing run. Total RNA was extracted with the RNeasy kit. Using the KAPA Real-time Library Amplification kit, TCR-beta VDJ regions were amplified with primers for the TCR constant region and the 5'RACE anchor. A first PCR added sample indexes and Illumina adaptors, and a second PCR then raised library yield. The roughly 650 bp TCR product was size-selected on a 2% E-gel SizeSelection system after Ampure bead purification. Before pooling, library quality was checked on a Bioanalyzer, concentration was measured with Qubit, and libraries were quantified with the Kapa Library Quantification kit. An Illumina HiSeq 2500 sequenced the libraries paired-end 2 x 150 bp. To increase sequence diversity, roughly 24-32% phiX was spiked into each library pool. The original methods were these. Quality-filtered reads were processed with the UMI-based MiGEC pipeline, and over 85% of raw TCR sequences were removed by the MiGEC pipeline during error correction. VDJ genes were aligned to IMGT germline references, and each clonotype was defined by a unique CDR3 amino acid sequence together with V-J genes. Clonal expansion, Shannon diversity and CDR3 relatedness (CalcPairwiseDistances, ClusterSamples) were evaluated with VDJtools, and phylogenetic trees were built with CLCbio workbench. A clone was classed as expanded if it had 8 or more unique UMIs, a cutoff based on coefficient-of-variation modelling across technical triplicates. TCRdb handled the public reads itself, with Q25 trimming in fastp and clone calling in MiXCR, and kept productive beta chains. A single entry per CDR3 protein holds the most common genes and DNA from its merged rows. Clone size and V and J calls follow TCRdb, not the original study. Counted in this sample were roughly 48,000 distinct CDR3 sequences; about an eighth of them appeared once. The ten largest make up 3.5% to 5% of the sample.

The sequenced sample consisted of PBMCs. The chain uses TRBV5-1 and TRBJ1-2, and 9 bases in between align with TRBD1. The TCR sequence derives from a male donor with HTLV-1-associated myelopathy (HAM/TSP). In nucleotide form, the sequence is TGCGCCAACAGCTTTCCGGGACAGGGTATAGACTACACCTTC. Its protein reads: CANSFPGQGIDYTF.